This passage covers 21 T cell receptor beta chains from one sample sequenced in a study of siplizumab effects on memory and regulatory T cells. Libraries were prepared by immunoSEQ multiplex PCR; TCRdb keeps only in-frame clonotypes and omits some of them. This table holds about 97,000 clones, 80% to 95% found once. Sample: non-Treg CD4+ T cells sorted from blood. The source of these receptors is a human donor in good health.

The chain employs TRBV12-1 and TRBJ2-5. TRBV12-1 is a listed pseudogene. The CDR3 covers 17 residues. CDR3 region: CASSLKNEGTDQETQYF. As DNA, the CDR3 is TGTGCCAGCAGCTTGAAGAATGAGGGGACCGACCAAGAGACCCAGTACTTC.

V and J are TRBV30 and TRBJ1-1; weak D call: TRBD1 (6 bases). V lost 5 bases to trimming and J lost 7 bases, with 17 bases between them. Germline V gene data show CDR1 as GTSNPN and CDR2 as SVGIG (reference sequence). The CDR3 is made up of 13 amino acids. In nucleotides, the CDR3 is TGTGCCTGGGGGACGGACAGTTGGATTGAAGCTTTCTTT. Translated: CAWGTDSWIEAFF.

This clone was seen a few times. The V call is TRBV15, the J call TRBJ2-1, with 7 positions matching TRBD1. Trimming removed 8 bases from V and 4 bases from J; junction bases left unmatched: 8. The germline CDR1 and CDR2 sequences are LNHNV and YYDKDF (reference sequence). The CDR3 has 14 amino acids. The CDR3 region has the DNA TGTGCCACCTCGTATAGGGGGCATTACAATGAGCAGTTCTTC. Protein sequence: CATSYRGHYNEQFF.

The chain combines TRBV9 with TRBJ1-1; D gene uncertain. The ends were cut back, 4 bases at V and 1 base at J, with 8 bases in the middle. Germline CDR1 is SGDLS and CDR2 is YYNGEE. This CDR3 is built from 13 residues. CDR3 sequence: CASSRTGNTEAFF. The CDR3 bases are TGTGCCAGCAGCAGGACGGGGAACACTGAAGCTTTCTTT.

The chain carries TRBV4-1 and TRBJ2-2; 10 bases line up with TRBD2. The J segment lost 5 bases and the V segment lost 4 bases, leaving 10 bases of the junction unmatched. CDR3 length: 17 amino acids. Germline V gene data show CDR1 as MGHRA and CDR2 as YSYEKL. The chain's CDR3 is CASSPFIAGGYTGELFF. The CDR3 DNA is TGCGCCAGCAGCCCGTTCATAGCGGGAGGTTATACCGGGGAGCTGTTTTTT.

The V and J genes are TRBV7-8 and TRBJ2-2, with 7 bases that match TRBD1. Germline lookup yields CDR1 SGHVS and CDR2 FQNEAQ. The CDR3 loop spans 15 amino acids. Germline trimming cut 6 bases from V and 1 base from J; bases unmatched to any gene: 5. The DNA of the CDR3 is TGTGCCAGCAGAGCTGGACAGGTGAACACCGGGGAGCTGTTTTTT. This gives the protein CASRAGQVNTGELFF. The complete variable domain, with remaining parts taken from reference TRBV7-8 and TRBJ2-2, reads GAGVSQSPRYKVAKRGQDVALRCDPISGHVSLFWYQQALGQGPEFLTYFQNEAQLDKSGLPSDRFFAERPEGSVSTLKIQRTQQEDSAVYLCASRAGQVNTGELFFGEGSRLTVL.

CDR3 amino acids: CASSRQTQYF. DNA for the CDR3: TGCGCCAGCAGTCGGCAGACCCAGTACTTC. The rearrangement links TRBV23-1 to TRBJ2-5; D gene unclear. TRBV23-1 qualifies as an ORF whose function is uncertain. V lost 4 bases, J lost 6 bases, and 3 bases lay in between. The CDR3 spans 10 residues.

The chain links TRBV7-2 to TRBJ2-3; 12 bases map to TRBD2. Germline CDR1 is SGHTA and CDR2 is FQGNSA. The CDR3 is 16 residues long. Losses at the gene ends were 2 bases for V and 4 bases for J; bases not matched to a gene: 4. The CDR3 coding sequence is TGTGCCAGCAGCTTATCACTAGCGGGAGGTTCAGATACGCAGTATTTT. Translated, it gives CASSLSLAGGSDTQYF.

J is TRBJ1-5 and V is TRBV19; D possibly corresponds to TRBD1 (6 bases). The CDR3 covers 16 residues. Trimming removed 3 bases from V and 2 bases from J, with 14 bases in between. Germline loops: CDR1 LNHDA, CDR2 SQIVND (reference sequence). CDR3 nucleotide sequence: TGTGCCAGTAGTATCCTCAGGGGAGGCGGCAATCAGCCCCAGCATTTT. Its protein product is CASSILRGGGNQPQHF. The whole variable domain, remainder taken from reference TRBV19 and TRBJ1-5, is DGGITQSPKYLFRKEGQNVTLSCEQNLNHDAMYWYRQDPGQGLRLIYYSQIVNDFQKGDIAEGYSVSREKKESFPLTVTSAQKNPTAFYLCASSILRGGGNQPQHFGDGTRLSIL.

The chain couples TRBV21-1 to TRBJ1-1. TRBV21-1 is labeled a pseudogene. The CDR3 contains 19 residues. The CDR3 protein is CASSKFLRGLSGPNTEAFF. In DNA, the CDR3 is TGTGCCAGCAGCAAATTTTTAAGGGGACTTTCAGGGCCTAACACTGAAGCTTTCTTT.

The chain recombines TRBV4-2 with TRBJ2-7; 12 bases match TRBD2. The germline V gene encodes CDR1 LGHNA and CDR2 YNFKEQ. Trimming took 3 bases from V and 5 from J; bases not matched to a gene: 11. The CDR3 covers 17 residues. CDR3 nucleotide sequence: TGTGCCAGCAGCCAGGACACCCTAGCGGGAGGGATCAACGAGCAGTACTTC. As protein: CASSQDTLAGGINEQYF.

This chain links TRBV5-1 with TRBJ1-2; D unresolved. V lost 4 bases, J lost 8 bases, and 15 bases lay in between. Germline CDR1 SGHRS, CDR2 YFSETQ. CDR3 length: 13 amino acids. In nucleotides, the CDR3 is TGCGCCAGCAGCATGACGGGCCCCGGGGGCTACACCTTC. As protein: CASSMTGPGGYTF.

The V call is TRBV7-9, the J call TRBJ1-6; no firm D call. The germline CDR1 and CDR2 sequences are SEHNR and FQNEAQ (reference sequence). The CDR3 is 14 amino acids. V gave up 5 bases and J gave up 8 bases, with 13 bases separating them. In DNA, the CDR3 is TGTGCCAGCAGCGCTGCTCGTAGGGATTCACCCCTCCACTTT. It translates to CASSAARRDSPLHF.

V gene TRBV19 combines with J gene TRBJ1-5, with D perhaps matching TRBD1 (6 bases). V dropped 7 bases and J dropped 3 bases, with 13 bases sitting between them. Per germline, CDR1 LNHDA and CDR2 SQIVND (reference sequence). This CDR3 is 14 amino acids long. CDR3 nucleotides: TGTGCCAGTACCATTGAGGGGGTCAATCAGCCCCAGCATTTT. This gives the protein CASTIEGVNQPQHF.

The genes are TRBV7-8 and TRBJ2-1, with 12 bases aligning to TRBD2. J lost 8 bases, V lost 4 bases, and 6 bases had no gene match. Germline values: CDR1 SGHVS, CDR2 FQNEAQ. This CDR3 region has 15 residues. CDR3 region: CASSWPSGRAYEQFF. The CDR3 coding sequence is TGTGCCAGCAGCTGGCCTAGCGGGAGGGCCTATGAGCAGTTCTTC.

The J gene is TRBJ1-3, the V gene TRBV11-2, with a weak D call TRBD1 (6 bases). The germline V and J ends were trimmed by 1 base and 3 bases, with 10 bases remaining between them. The CDR3 loop spans 15 amino acids. In germline, CDR1 is SGHAT, CDR2 FQNNGV. The CDR3 spells CASSLAGGVGNTIYF. The CDR3 DNA follows: TGTGCCAGCAGCTTAGCGGGGGGCGTTGGAAACACCATATATTTT.

The V gene is TRBV19, the J gene TRBJ2-3; TRBD1 matches 8 bases. V lost 3 bases and J lost 2; bases outside the gene matches: 4. Looked up from germline, CDR1 is LNHDA and CDR2 is SQIVND (reference sequence). The CDR3 contains 15 residues. The DNA of the CDR3 is TGTGCCAGTAGTATTAGACAGGGGCACACAGATACGCAGTATTTT. Translated: CASSIRQGHTDTQYF.

The gene calls are TRBV6-1 and TRBJ2-7; 8 bases are shared with TRBD2. The J segment lost 2 bases and the V segment lost 6 bases, leaving 3 bases of the junction unmatched. The CDR3 extends over 13 amino acids. Germline assignment: CDR1 MNHNS and CDR2 SASEGT. CDR3 residues: CASSGRAPYEQYF. For the CDR3, the DNA is TGTGCCAGCAGCGGGAGGGCCCCCTACGAGCAGTACTTC.

The chain couples TRBV2 to TRBJ1-4; no firm D call. The CDR3 spans 15 residues. Germline V gene lookup returns CDR1 SNHLY and CDR2 FYNNEI. The ends were cut back, 7 bases at V and 7 bases at J, with 19 bases in the middle. CDR3 sequence (DNA): TGTGCCAGCACCCGAGAGCCGGCGCTGGGTGAAAAACTGTTTTTT. Translating gives CASTREPALGEKLFF.

The V gene is TRBV10-3, the J gene TRBJ2-1; 13 nucleotides align to TRBD2. The V gene's germline CDR1 is ENHRY and CDR2 SYGVKD. CDR3 size: 18 residues. Germline trimming cut 2 bases from V and 3 bases from J; bases unmatched to any gene: 7. CDR3 residues: CAISEGRTSGRDYNEQFF. The CDR3 DNA reads TGTGCCATCAGTGAGGGGAGGACTAGCGGGAGAGACTACAATGAGCAGTTCTTC.

CDR3 in amino acids: CASSHLLAGGPREQFF. The CDR3 region has the DNA TGCGCCAGCAGCCACCTTCTAGCGGGAGGGCCCCGTGAGCAGTTCTTC. The chain has TRBV4-1 and TRBJ2-1; the match to TRBD2 covers 12 bases. Germline CDR1 MGHRA, CDR2 YSYEKL. Trimming cost V 3 bases and J 9 bases; bases outside gene matches: 9. CDR3 size: 16 residues.